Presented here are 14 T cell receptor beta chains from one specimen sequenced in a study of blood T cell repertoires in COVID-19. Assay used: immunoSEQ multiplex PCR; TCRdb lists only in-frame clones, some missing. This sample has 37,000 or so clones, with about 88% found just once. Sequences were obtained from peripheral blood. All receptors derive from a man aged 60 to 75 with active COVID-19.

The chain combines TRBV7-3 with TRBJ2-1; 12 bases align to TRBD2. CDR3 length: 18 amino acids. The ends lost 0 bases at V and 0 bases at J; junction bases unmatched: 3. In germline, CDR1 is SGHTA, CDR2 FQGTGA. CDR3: CASSLTTSGGSSYNEQFF. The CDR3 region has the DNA TGTGCCAGCAGCTTAACTACTAGCGGGGGGAGCTCCTACAATGAGCAGTTCTTC.

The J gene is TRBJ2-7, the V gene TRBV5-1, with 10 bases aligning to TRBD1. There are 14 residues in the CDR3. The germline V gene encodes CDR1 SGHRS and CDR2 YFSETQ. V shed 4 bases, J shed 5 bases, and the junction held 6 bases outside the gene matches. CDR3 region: CASSEGTGVNEQYF. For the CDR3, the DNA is TGCGCCAGCAGCGAGGGGACAGGGGTTAACGAGCAGTACTTC.

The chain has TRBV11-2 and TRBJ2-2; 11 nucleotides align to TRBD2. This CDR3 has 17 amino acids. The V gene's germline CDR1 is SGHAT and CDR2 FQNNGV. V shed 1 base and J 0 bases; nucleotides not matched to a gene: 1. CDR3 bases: TGTGCCAGCAGCTTAGGACTAGCGGGGTCGAACACCGGGGAGCTGTTTTTT. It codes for CASSLGLAGSNTGELFF.

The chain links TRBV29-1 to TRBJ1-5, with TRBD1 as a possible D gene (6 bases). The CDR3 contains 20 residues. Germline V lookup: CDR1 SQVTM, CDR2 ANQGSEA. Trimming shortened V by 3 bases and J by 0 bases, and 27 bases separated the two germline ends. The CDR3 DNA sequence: TGCAGCGTTGACGCGGGGGCGCAAGGCACAGGACAGTATAGCAATCAGCCCCAGCATTTT. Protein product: CSVDAGAQGTGQYSNQPQHF.

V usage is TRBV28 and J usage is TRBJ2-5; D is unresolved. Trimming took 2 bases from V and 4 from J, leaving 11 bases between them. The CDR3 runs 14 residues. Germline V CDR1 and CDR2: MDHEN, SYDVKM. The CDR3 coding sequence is TGTGCCAGCAGTTTAGTCCCAGGTTCAGAGACCCAGTACTTC. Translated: CASSLVPGSETQYF.

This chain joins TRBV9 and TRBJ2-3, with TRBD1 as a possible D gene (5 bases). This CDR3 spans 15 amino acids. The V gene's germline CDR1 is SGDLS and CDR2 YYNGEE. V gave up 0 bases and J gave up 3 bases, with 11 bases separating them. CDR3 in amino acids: CASSVAQGGTDTQYF. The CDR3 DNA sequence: TGTGCCAGCAGCGTAGCTCAGGGTGGGACAGATACGCAGTATTTT.

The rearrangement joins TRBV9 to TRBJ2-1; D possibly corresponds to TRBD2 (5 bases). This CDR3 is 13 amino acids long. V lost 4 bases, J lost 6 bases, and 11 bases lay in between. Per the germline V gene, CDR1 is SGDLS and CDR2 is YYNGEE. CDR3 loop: CASSPGRGNEQFF. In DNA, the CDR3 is TGTGCCAGCAGCCCCGGCCGGGGCAATGAGCAGTTCTTC.

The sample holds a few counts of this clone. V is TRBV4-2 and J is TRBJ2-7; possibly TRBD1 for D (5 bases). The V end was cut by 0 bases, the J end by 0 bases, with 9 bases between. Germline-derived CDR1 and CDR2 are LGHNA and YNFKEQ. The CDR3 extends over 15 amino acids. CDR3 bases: TGTGCCAGCAGCCAAGAAAGCGACAGCTCCTACGAGCAGTACTTC. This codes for CASSQESDSSYEQYF.

The chain's CDR3 is CASSQVGLAGKTRTDTQYF. CDR3 nucleotides: TGTGCCAGCAGCCAAGTGGGACTAGCGGGGAAGACGCGCACAGATACGCAGTATTTT. This chain joins TRBV3-1 (or the pseudogene TRBV3-2) and TRBJ2-3, with 13 nucleotides matching TRBD2. Trimming at V came to 1 base and at J to 1 base, leaving 8 bases not matched to a gene. CDR1 is LGHDT, CDR2 YNNKEL, per germline (reference sequence). CDR3 length: 19 residues.

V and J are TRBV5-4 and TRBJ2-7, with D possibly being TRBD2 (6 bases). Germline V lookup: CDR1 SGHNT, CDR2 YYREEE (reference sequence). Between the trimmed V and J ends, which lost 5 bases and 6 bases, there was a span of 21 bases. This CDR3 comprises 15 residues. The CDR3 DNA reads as TGTGCCAGCAGGGCCCACGGAGGGCCATCAAGCGAGCAGTACTTC. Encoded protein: CASRAHGGPSSEQYF.

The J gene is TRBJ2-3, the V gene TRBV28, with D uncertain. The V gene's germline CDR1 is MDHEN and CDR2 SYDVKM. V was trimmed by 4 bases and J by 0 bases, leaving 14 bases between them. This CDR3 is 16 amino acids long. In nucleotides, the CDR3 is TGTGCCAGCAGTTCCCCCGCGGAACTTAGCACAGATACGCAGTATTTT. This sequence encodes CASSSPAELSTDTQYF.

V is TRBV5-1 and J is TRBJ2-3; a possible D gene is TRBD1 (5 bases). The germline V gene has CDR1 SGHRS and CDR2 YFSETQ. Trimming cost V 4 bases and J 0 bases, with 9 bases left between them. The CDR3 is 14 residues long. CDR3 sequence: CASSPQGSTDTQYF. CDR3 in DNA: TGCGCCAGCAGCCCGCAGGGTAGCACAGATACGCAGTATTTT.

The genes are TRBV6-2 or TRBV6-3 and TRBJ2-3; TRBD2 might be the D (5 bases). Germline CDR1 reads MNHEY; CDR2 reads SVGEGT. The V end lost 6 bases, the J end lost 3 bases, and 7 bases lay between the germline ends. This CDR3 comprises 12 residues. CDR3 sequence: CASSRTTDTQYF. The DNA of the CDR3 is TGTGCCAGCAGCCGGACTACAGATACGCAGTATTTT.

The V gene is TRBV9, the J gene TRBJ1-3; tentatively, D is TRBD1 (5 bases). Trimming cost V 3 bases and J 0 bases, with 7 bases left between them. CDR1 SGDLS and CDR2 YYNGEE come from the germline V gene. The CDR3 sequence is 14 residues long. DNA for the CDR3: TGTGCCAGCAGCGCCGACAGCTCTGGAAACACCATATATTTT. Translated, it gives CASSADSSGNTIYF.